These T cell receptor beta chains were read from a single sample in a study of T cells in Graves' hyperthyroidism and ophthalmopathy. TCRdb re-called the multiplex PCR reads with MiXCR, one entry per CDR3 protein. Found here are under 350,000 distinct CDR3 sequences, 21% of them singletons; the top ten hold 50%. Sequencing used blood. The receptors were sampled from a woman in her forties or fifties with Graves' hyperthyroidism. Each CDR3 is given with its conserved first and last residue. Clone size is given for some rows only: seen once, a few or many times, or a class if the clone is expanded.

TRBJ1-5 17 TRBV4-1 many CASSQGVTDHSNQPQHF
TRBJ2-5 16 TRBV20-1 many CSARGLAGTAQETQYF
TRBJ1-4 17 TRBV2 few CASSEAFVQNIGEKLSF
TRBJ1-1 15 TRBV2 many CASRVDLLLNTEAFF
TRBJ2-1 13 TRBV12-3/TRBV12-4 . CASRWGLNNEQFF
TRBJ1-1 19 TRBV5-1 many CASSSGGLRGRAMNTEAFF
TRBJ2-4 15 TRBV4-1 . CASSHLGLGKNIQYF
TRBJ2-1 15 TRBV6-2/TRBV6-3 many CASSSGGFSYNEQFF
TRBJ1-2 13 TRBV10-3 many CATTMAGLGGYTF
TRBJ2-1 13 TRBV12-3/TRBV12-4 many CASSPQERLEQFF
TRBJ2-2 13 TRBV30 many CAWSEVGAGELFF
TRBJ2-5 16 TRBV9 many CASSPRPGLVVETQYF
TRBJ2-7 16 TRBV15 . CATSRVWVSGSFEQYF
TRBJ2-7 15 TRBV19 few CASSTITGSSYEQYF
TRBJ2-3 14 TRBV28 many CASSLAGVTDTQYF
TRBJ2-1 15 TRBV25-1 many CASSERGGRAFEQFF
TRBJ2-1 16 TRBV12-3/TRBV12-4 many CASSHRLAGERNEQFF
TRBJ1-3 14 TRBV2 . CASSEGTVGNTIYF
TRBJ2-7 15 TRBV6-2/TRBV6-3 many CASRGKQVSSYEQYF
TRBJ2-4 14 TRBV7-9 . CASSPRTGLNIQYF
TRBJ2-5 12 TRBV14 few CASRSAGGTQYF
TRBJ1-2 13 TRBV6-1 few CASLGGLDYGYTF
TRBJ2-5 16 TRBV5-1 . CASMRTSGSVRETQYF
TRBJ1-2 17 TRBV7-3 . CASSEAKRAAPIYGYTF
TRBJ2-7 12 TRBV3-1 many CASSTTGYEQYF
TRBJ1-2 14 TRBV28 many CASSSNRDGYGYTF
TRBJ2-3 13 TRBV20-1 many CSAPDRGLDTQYF
TRBJ2-1 16 TRBV24-1 . CATSDLSSGGYNEQFF
TRBJ2-1 14 TRBV27 many CATRGAGSYNEQFF
TRBJ2-1 14 TRBV10-1 many CASSSGFTYNEQFF
TRBJ1-5 15 TRBV3-1 many CASSQFTGGRQPQHF
TRBJ2-7 15 TRBV6-1 . CASSQGWGQNNEQYF
TRBJ1-2 12 TRBV12-3/TRBV12-4 many CASSTGGNGYTF